Below are 20 T cell receptor beta chains sequenced from a single sample in a study of response to subunit inactivated influenza vaccine. TCRdb re-called the RT-PCR reads through MiXCR, storing one row per CDR3 protein. The sample contains about 180,000 distinct CDR3 sequences, about 9% of which appear only once. Material: non-naive T cells sorted from PBMCs, obtained on the day of vaccination. All receptors come from a man aged 45-60 years who received an inactivated influenza vaccine.

The chain joins TRBV11-2 to TRBJ2-5; 8 bases match TRBD2. CDR3 length: 18 residues. From germline, CDR1 is SGHAT and CDR2 FQNNGV. After removal of 0 bases from V and 2 bases from J, the junction contained 11 bases not matched to a gene. CDR3 in DNA: TGTGCCAGCAGCTTAGATCGGGGGGGACTGCTACCACAAGAGACCCAGTACTTC. It specifies CASSLDRGGLLPQETQYF.

This rearrangement joins TRBV7-8 to TRBJ2-3, with 8 bases fitting TRBD2. This CDR3 region has 14 residues. Looked up from germline, CDR1 is SGHVS and CDR2 is FQNEAQ. V shed 3 bases and J 4 bases; nucleotides not matched to a gene: 3. The CDR3 reads CASSFAGGPDTQYF. CDR3 in DNA: TGTGCCAGCAGCTTTGCGGGAGGTCCAGATACGCAGTATTTT. Variable domain in full (rest from reference TRBV7-8 and TRBJ2-3): GAGVSQSPRYKVAKRGQDVALRCDPISGHVSLFWYQQALGQGPEFLTYFQNEAQLDKSGLPSDRFFAERPEGSVSTLKIQRTQQEDSAVYLCASSFAGGPDTQYFGPGTRLTVL.

The chain is built from TRBV12-3 or TRBV12-4 and TRBJ2-2; TRBD2 matches at 8 bases. With 7 bases clipped from V and 4 bases from J, the junction kept 8 bases outside the gene matches. This CDR3 comprises 15 residues. DNA of the CDR3: TGTGCCAGCAACTTCGGGGGGGGCGGCACCGGGGAGCTGTTTTTT. As protein: CASNFGGGGTGELFF.

This clonotype came up many times. The rearrangement links TRBV5-1 to TRBJ2-5; possibly TRBD1 for D (6 bases). V lost 4 bases to trimming and J lost 2 bases, with 18 bases between them. Germline CDR1 reads SGHRS; CDR2 reads YFSETQ. CDR3 length: 16 amino acids. This CDR3 reads CASSPWGQGQQETQYF. The CDR3 region has the DNA TGCGCCAGCAGCCCTTGGGGGCAGGGGCAACAAGAGACCCAGTACTTC.

This clonotype occurred many times. V usage is TRBV12-3 or TRBV12-4 and J usage is TRBJ1-5, with 8 bases lining up with TRBD1. This CDR3 region has 16 residues. V shed 7 bases and J 2 bases; nucleotides not matched to a gene: 10. CDR3 sequence (DNA): TGTGCCAGCACCTTTCAGGGGGCGGTGGGCAATCAGCCCCAGCATTTT. Protein sequence: CASTFQGAVGNQPQHF.

This clonotype was recorded a few times. The V and J genes are TRBV7-2 and TRBJ2-5, with 8 positions matching TRBD1. The CDR3 loop spans 15 amino acids. Trimming removed 1 base from V and 2 bases from J; junction bases left unmatched: 3. Germline CDR1 reads SGHTA; CDR2 reads FQGNSA. DNA for the CDR3: TGTGCCAGCAGCTTAGTCAGGGGGCCTCAAGAGACCCAGTACTTC. Translating gives CASSLVRGPQETQYF.

This clonotype occurred a few times. The rearrangement uses TRBV15 and TRBJ2-1; either TRBD1 or TRBD2 may fit D (5 bases each). Trimming cost V 4 bases and J 0 bases, with 10 bases left between them. CDR1 is LNHNV and CDR2 is YYDKDF in the germline V gene (reference sequence). The CDR3 has 15 amino acids. CDR3 sequence: CATSKPGPSYNEQFF. CDR3 bases: TGTGCCACCAGCAAGCCGGGACCCTCCTACAATGAGCAGTTCTTC.

In this sample, this clonotype turned up a few times. The rearrangement links TRBV20-1 to TRBJ2-1, with a weak D call TRBD2 (5 bases). The CDR3 runs to 15 residues. The ends were cut back, 3 bases at V and 6 bases at J, with 18 bases in the middle. From germline, CDR1 is DFQATT and CDR2 SNEGSKA (reference sequence). The CDR3: CSASLTGLTTNEQFF. The CDR3 DNA sequence: TGCAGTGCTAGTTTGACTGGACTTACGACCAATGAGCAGTTCTTC.

About this clonotype: A junction end diverges from the germline sequence, so it may reflect a read error. This chain uses TRBV7-7 with TRBJ2-2; the D is unclear. The CDR3 loop spans 15 amino acids. Germline V gene sequence: CDR1 SSHAT, CDR2 FNYEAQ (reference sequence). CDR3 nucleotides: TGTGCTAGCAGCTTTTCCCCTCACCCCACCGGGGAGCTGTTTTTT. This gives the protein CASSFSPHPTGELFF.

This clonotype appeared many times. The V gene is TRBV11-2, the J gene TRBJ2-1; tentatively, D is TRBD1 or TRBD2 (5 bases each). The ends were cut back, 3 bases at V and 8 bases at J, with 17 bases in the middle. This CDR3 has 15 residues. Per the germline V gene, CDR1 is SGHAT and CDR2 is FQNNGV. CDR3 sequence (DNA): TGTGCCAGCAGCTTTCCGGAGAGGGTAGGGGATGAGCAGTTCTTC. Translation: CASSFPERVGDEQFF.

This clonotype was observed a few times. The chain has TRBV20-1 and TRBJ1-2; the match to TRBD1 covers 8 bases. This CDR3 comprises 14 residues. CDR1 is DFQATT and CDR2 is SNEGSKA in the germline V gene (reference sequence). V dropped 6 bases and J dropped 6; count of bases not matched to a gene: 12. CDR3 bases: TGCAGTGCGGACCGCAGGGGGCTGGGGGATGGCTACACCTTC. It encodes CSADRRGLGDGYTF.

The chain joins TRBV5-1 to TRBJ1-1; D is unresolved. Trimming shortened V by 1 base and J by 7 bases, and 11 bases separated the two germline ends. The CDR3 has 13 amino acids. Germline CDR1 and CDR2: SGHRS and YFSETQ. The CDR3 DNA is TGCGCCAGCAGCTTGAGAACGGATTTTGAAGCTTTCTTT. Protein product: CASSLRTDFEAFF.

This clonotype came up many times. This chain links TRBV5-1 with TRBJ2-1; 10 nucleotides line up with TRBD1. The CDR3 runs 15 residues. Germline V gene data show CDR1 as SGHRS and CDR2 as YFSETQ. The junction had 7 bases not matched to a gene; V was cut back by 4 bases and J by 6 bases. The CDR3 DNA sequence: TGCGCCAGCAGCACCGGACAGGGGGGAGGCAATGAGCAGTTCTTC. Protein product: CASSTGQGGGNEQFF.

At least ten counts were recorded for this clonotype. The rearrangement uses TRBV28 and TRBJ2-1, with 9 bases aligning to TRBD2. Germline CDR1 is MDHEN and CDR2 is SYDVKM. The CDR3 covers 16 residues. Trimming removed 5 bases from V and 2 bases from J; junction bases left unmatched: 7. Here the CDR3 DNA reads TGTGCCAGCAGTCCCCGTGGCGGGAGGGCCTACAATGAGCAGTTCTTC. The encoded protein is CASSPRGGRAYNEQFF.

This clonotype was found many times. The chain uses TRBV18 and TRBJ2-7, with 14 bases lining up with TRBD2. The germline CDR1 and CDR2 sequences are KGHSH and LQKENI. CDR3 length equals 16 residues. The ends lost 4 bases at V and 5 bases at J; junction bases unmatched: 7. Written as DNA, the CDR3 is TGTGCCAGCTCACTTCTGGGACTAGCGGGAGTCCACGAGCAGTACTTC. Encoded protein: CASSLLGLAGVHEQYF.

This clonotype was counted ten times or more. The rearrangement joins TRBV10-3 to TRBJ2-5, with 10 bases identical to TRBD2. The CDR3 sequence is 14 residues long. Losses at the gene ends were 3 bases for V and 5 bases for J; bases not matched to a gene: 3. Germline-derived CDR1 and CDR2 are ENHRY and SYGVKD. The CDR3 protein is CAISDSGRVETQYF. CDR3 DNA sequence: TGTGCCATCAGTGACAGCGGGAGGGTCGAGACCCAGTACTTC.

The rearrangement uses TRBV5-1 and TRBJ1-1; 8 bases are shared with TRBD1. CDR1 is SGHRS and CDR2 is YFSETQ in the germline V gene. Unmatched junction bases numbered 7, after V lost 2 bases and J lost 4 bases. The CDR3 length is 15 residues. The CDR3 loop is CASSLRTGPSTEAFF. As DNA, the CDR3 is TGCGCCAGCAGCTTACGGACAGGGCCCTCCACTGAAGCTTTCTTT.

This chain joins TRBV7-2 and TRBJ2-7; 11 nucleotides match TRBD2. J gave up 6 bases and V 5 bases, and 6 bases lay outside the gene matches. Looked up from germline, CDR1 is SGHTA and CDR2 is FQGNSA. This CDR3 comprises 14 residues. Here the CDR3 reads CASSVLAGVAEQYF. CDR3 sequence (DNA): TGTGCCAGCAGCGTACTAGCGGGAGTGGCCGAGCAGTACTTC.

The chain joins TRBV4-2 to TRBJ2-7, with D perhaps TRBD1 or TRBD2 (5 bases each). Germline CDR1 is LGHNA and CDR2 is YNFKEQ. This CDR3 comprises 16 residues. Trimming stripped 2 bases from V and 0 bases from J, with 14 bases between. CDR3 bases: TGTGCCAGCAGCCAAACCAGCGGAGACAGCTCCTACGAGCAGTACTTC. It translates to CASSQTSGDSSYEQYF.

V gene TRBV12-3 or TRBV12-4 combines with J gene TRBJ2-3; D might be TRBD2 (6 bases). Trimming took 7 bases from V and 4 from J, leaving 12 bases between them. This CDR3 region has 13 residues. CDR3 sequence: CASTWRDSDTQYF. As DNA, the CDR3 is TGTGCCAGCACCTGGAGGGATTCAGATACGCAGTATTTT.